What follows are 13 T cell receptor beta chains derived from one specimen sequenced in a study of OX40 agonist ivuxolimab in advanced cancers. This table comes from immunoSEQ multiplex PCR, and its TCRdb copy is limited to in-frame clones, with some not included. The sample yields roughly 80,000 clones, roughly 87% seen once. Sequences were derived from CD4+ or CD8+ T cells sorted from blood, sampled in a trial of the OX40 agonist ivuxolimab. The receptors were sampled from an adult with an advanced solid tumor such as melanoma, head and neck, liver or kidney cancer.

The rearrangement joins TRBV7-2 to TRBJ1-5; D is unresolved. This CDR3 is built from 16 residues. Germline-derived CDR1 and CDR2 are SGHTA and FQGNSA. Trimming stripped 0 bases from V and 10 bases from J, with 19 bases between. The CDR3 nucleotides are TGTGCCAGCAGCTTAGCCGCGGTTAGGAAGGGTGACCCCCAGCATTTT. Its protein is CASSLAAVRKGDPQHF. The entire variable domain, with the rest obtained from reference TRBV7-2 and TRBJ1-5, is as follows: GAGVSQSPSNKVTEKGKDVELRCDPISGHTALYWYRQSLGQGLEFLIYFQGNSAPDKSGLPSDRFSAERTGGSVSTLTIQRTQQEDSAVYLCASSLAAVRKGDPQHFGDGTRLSIL.

CDR3 sequence (DNA): TGTGCCAGCAGCTTAGTTTCGAGATCGGTGGCTAACTATGGCTACACCTTC. Translating it yields CASSLVSRSVANYGYTF. V and J are TRBV7-9 and TRBJ1-2; D is unclear. V was clipped by 1 base and J by 0 bases, with 15 bases between them. CDR1 and CDR2 (germline): SEHNR, FQNEAQ (reference sequence). CDR3 length equals 17 residues.

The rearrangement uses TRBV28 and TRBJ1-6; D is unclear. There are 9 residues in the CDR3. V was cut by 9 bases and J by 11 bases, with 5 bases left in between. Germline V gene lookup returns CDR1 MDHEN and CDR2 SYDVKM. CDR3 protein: CASYPPLHF. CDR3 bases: TGTGCCAGTTATCCACCCCTCCACTTT.

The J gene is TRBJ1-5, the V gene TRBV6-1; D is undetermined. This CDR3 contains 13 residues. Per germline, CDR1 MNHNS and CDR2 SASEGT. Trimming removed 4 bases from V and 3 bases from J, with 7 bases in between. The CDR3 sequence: CASSGETNQPQHF. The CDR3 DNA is TGTGCCAGCAGTGGGGAAACCAATCAGCCCCAGCATTTT.

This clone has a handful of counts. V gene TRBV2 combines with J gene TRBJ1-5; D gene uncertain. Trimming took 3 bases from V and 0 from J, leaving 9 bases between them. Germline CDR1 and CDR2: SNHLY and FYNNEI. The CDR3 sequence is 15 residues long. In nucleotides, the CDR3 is TGTGCCAGCAGTGAGCAAGGCATTAGCAATCAGCCCCAGCATTTT. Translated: CASSEQGISNQPQHF.

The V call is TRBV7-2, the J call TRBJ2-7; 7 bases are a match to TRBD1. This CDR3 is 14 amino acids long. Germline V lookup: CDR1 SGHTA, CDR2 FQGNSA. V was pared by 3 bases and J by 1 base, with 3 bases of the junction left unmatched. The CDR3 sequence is CASSFRQGSYEQYF. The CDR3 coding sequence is TGTGCCAGCAGCTTCCGACAGGGTTCCTACGAGCAGTACTTC. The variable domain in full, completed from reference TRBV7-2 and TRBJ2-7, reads GAGVSQSPSNKVTEKGKDVELRCDPISGHTALYWYRQSLGQGLEFLIYFQGNSAPDKSGLPSDRFSAERTGGSVSTLTIQRTQQEDSAVYLCASSFRQGSYEQYFGPGTRLTVT.

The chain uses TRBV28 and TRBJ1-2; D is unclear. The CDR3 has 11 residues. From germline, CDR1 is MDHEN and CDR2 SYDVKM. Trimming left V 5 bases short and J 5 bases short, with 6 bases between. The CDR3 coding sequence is TGTGCCAGCAGTCGCTTTTATGGCTACACCTTC. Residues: CASSRFYGYTF.

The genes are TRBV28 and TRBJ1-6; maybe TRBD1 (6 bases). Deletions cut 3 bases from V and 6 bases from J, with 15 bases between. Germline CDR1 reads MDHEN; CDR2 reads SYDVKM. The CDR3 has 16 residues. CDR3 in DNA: TGTGCCAGCAGTTTGTTGACCGGGACAAGTAATTCACCCCTCCACTTT. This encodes CASSLLTGTSNSPLHF.

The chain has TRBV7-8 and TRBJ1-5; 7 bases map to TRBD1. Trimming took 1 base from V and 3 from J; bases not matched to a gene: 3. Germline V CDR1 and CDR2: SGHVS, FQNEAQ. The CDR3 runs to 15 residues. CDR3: CASSLVGTANQPQHF. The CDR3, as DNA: TGTGCCAGCAGCTTAGTTGGGACAGCCAATCAGCCCCAGCATTTT. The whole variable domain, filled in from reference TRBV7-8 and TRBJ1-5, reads GAGVSQSPRYKVAKRGQDVALRCDPISGHVSLFWYQQALGQGPEFLTYFQNEAQLDKSGLPSDRFFAERPEGSVSTLKIQRTQQEDSAVYLCASSLVGTANQPQHFGDGTRLSIL.

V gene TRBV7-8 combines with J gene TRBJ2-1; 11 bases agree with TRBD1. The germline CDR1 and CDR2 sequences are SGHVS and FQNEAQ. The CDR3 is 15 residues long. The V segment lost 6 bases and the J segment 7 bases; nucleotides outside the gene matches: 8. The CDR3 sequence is CASSSGQGALNEQFF. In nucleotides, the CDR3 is TGTGCCAGCAGTTCAGGACAGGGGGCCTTGAATGAGCAGTTCTTC. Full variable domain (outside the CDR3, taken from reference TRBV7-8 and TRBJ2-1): GAGVSQSPRYKVAKRGQDVALRCDPISGHVSLFWYQQALGQGPEFLTYFQNEAQLDKSGLPSDRFFAERPEGSVSTLKIQRTQQEDSAVYLCASSSGQGALNEQFFGPGTRLTVL.

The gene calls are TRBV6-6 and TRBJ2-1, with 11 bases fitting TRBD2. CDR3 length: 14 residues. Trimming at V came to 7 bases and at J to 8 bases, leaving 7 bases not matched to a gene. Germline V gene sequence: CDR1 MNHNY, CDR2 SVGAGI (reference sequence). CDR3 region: CASILAGGSYEQFF. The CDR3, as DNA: TGTGCCAGCATTCTAGCGGGGGGTTCCTATGAGCAGTTCTTC.

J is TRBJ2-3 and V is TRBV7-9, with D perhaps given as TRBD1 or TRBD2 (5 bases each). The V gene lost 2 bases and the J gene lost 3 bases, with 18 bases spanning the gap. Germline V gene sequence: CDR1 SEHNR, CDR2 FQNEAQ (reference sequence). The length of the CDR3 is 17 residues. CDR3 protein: CASSLPRGAVGTDTQYF. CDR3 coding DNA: TGTGCCAGCAGCTTACCGCGAGGGGCCGTGGGGACAGATACGCAGTATTTT. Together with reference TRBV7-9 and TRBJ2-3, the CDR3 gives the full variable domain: DTGVSQNPRHKITKRGQNVTFRCDPISEHNRLYWYRQTLGQGPEFLTYFQNEAQLEKSRLLSDRFSAERPKGSFSTLEIQRTEQGDSAMYLCASSLPRGAVGTDTQYFGPGTRLTVL.

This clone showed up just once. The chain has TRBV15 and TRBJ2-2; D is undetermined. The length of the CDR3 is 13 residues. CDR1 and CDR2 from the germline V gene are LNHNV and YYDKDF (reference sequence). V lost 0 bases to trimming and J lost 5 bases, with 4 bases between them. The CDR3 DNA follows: TGTGCCACCAGCAGAGAATATACCGGGGAGCTGTTTTTT. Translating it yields CATSREYTGELFF.